The rows below give T cell receptor beta chains drawn from one sample of a study of blood T cell repertoires in COVID-19. Here immunoSEQ multiplex PCR was the method, and the copy in TCRdb shows in-frame clones only, minus some. The sample lists 100,000 to 150,000 clones, 80% to 90% occurring once. The source material was peripheral blood. The receptors were sampled from a man between 45 and 60 years old with active COVID-19. The CDR3 runs from the conserved cysteine through the conserved F or W. A D gene is named only where the DNA matches it firmly. Size tells how often a clone was seen (once, few, many) or the class of an expanded clone, and some rows leave it out.

V gene: TRBV2
J gene: TRBJ2-7
clone size: NA
D gene: NA
CDR3 DNA: TGTGCCATAACCGGCTACGAGCAGTACTTC
CDR3 protein: CAITGYEQYF

V gene: TRBV10-3
J gene: TRBJ1-2
clone size: once
D gene: NA
CDR3 DNA: TGTGCCATCAGTGGGGGAGAGGGCTACACCTTC
CDR3 protein: CAISGGEGYTF

V gene: TRBV5-5
J gene: TRBJ2-2
clone size: NA
D gene: NA
CDR3 DNA: TGTGCCAGCAGCAGAAGGGGGGGCGACACCGGGGAGCTGTTTTTT
CDR3 protein: CASSRRGGDTGELFF

V gene: TRBV29-1
J gene: TRBJ1-2
clone size: NA
D gene: TRBD1
CDR3 DNA: TGCAGCGGAAGAGGACAGGGGCCTGGCTACACCTTC
CDR3 protein: CSGRGQGPGYTF

V gene: TRBV5-6
J gene: TRBJ1-3
clone size: NA
D gene: NA
CDR3 DNA: TGTGCCAGCAGCACAGGCGCCTTGGGTGGAAACACCATATATTTT
CDR3 protein: CASSTGALGGNTIYF

V gene: TRBV30
J gene: TRBJ1-2
clone size: NA
D gene: NA
CDR3 DNA: TGTGCCTGGAGTGAGGGAGGGGTGGGTGGCTACACCTTC
CDR3 protein: CAWSEGGVGGYTF

V gene: TRBV4-1
J gene: TRBJ2-2
clone size: many
D gene: TRBD1
CDR3 DNA: TGCGCCAGCAGCCAACCCCTCAGGGGGAGCGGGGAGCTGTTTTTT
CDR3 protein: CASSQPLRGSGELFF

V gene: TRBV10-3
J gene: TRBJ1-2
clone size: NA
D gene: NA
CDR3 DNA: TGTGCCACACGGGTAACGGCCTATGGCTACACCTTC
CDR3 protein: CATRVTAYGYTF

V gene: TRBV30
J gene: TRBJ2-1
clone size: NA
D gene: TRBD2
CDR3 DNA: TGTGCCTGGAGTGTACTAGCGGGGGGTGAGCAGTTCTTC
CDR3 protein: CAWSVLAGGEQFF

V gene: TRBV20-1
J gene: TRBJ2-3
clone size: few
D gene: NA
CDR3 DNA: TGCAGTGCTGAACACCGTGATACGCAGTATTTT
CDR3 protein: CSAEHRDTQYF

V gene: TRBV11-3
J gene: TRBJ2-3
clone size: NA
D gene: NA
CDR3 DNA: TGTGCCAGCAGCCCAGCCGCTGGGAGGCGGGATACGCAGTATTTT
CDR3 protein: CASSPAAGRRDTQYF

V gene: TRBV12-3/TRBV12-4
J gene: TRBJ1-3
clone size: NA
D gene: NA
CDR3 DNA: TGTGCCAGTGGGGCAGTTGGAAACACCATATATTTT
CDR3 protein: CASGAVGNTIYF

V gene: TRBV6-5
J gene: TRBJ1-1
clone size: NA
D gene: NA
CDR3 DNA: TGTGCCAGCAGTTACGCGGGGAATTCGGAAGCTTTCTTT
CDR3 protein: CASSYAGNSEAFF

V gene: TRBV10-3
J gene: TRBJ2-3
clone size: NA
D gene: NA
CDR3 DNA: TGTGCCGTTACCCTAGCCCTTACAGATACGCAGTATTTT
CDR3 protein: CAVTLALTDTQYF

V gene: TRBV28
J gene: TRBJ1-3
clone size: NA
D gene: NA
CDR3 DNA: TGTGCCAGCACCACTTGGGGGGTCTCTGGAAACACCATATATTTT
CDR3 protein: CASTTWGVSGNTIYF

V gene: TRBV5-4
J gene: TRBJ2-2
clone size: NA
D gene: TRBD2
CDR3 DNA: TGTGCCAGCAGCGTAGGGACTAGCGGTAGTACCGGGGAGCTGTTTTTT
CDR3 protein: CASSVGTSGSTGELFF

V gene: TRBV9
J gene: TRBJ2-3
clone size: NA
D gene: NA
CDR3 DNA: TGTGCCAGCAAAGGTGGAGGGACGGATACGCAGTATTTT
CDR3 protein: CASKGGGTDTQYF

V gene: TRBV7-2
J gene: TRBJ2-3
clone size: once
D gene: TRBD1
CDR3 DNA: TGTGCCAGCAGCCGGGGACAGGGGGCAGGCACAGATACGCAGTATTTT
CDR3 protein: CASSRGQGAGTDTQYF

V gene: TRBV4-2
J gene: TRBJ2-3
clone size: NA
D gene: TRBD2
CDR3 DNA: TGTGCCAGCAGCCCGGACGGGGCGGGGGAAGGCACAGATACGCAGTATTTT
CDR3 protein: CASSPDGAGEGTDTQYF

V gene: TRBV10-3
J gene: TRBJ2-7
clone size: NA
D gene: TRBD2
CDR3 DNA: TGTGCCATCAAGTTCACTAGCGTGTTGGGCCACGAGCAGTACTTC
CDR3 protein: CAIKFTSVLGHEQYF

V gene: TRBV7-2
J gene: TRBJ2-2
clone size: NA
D gene: TRBD2
CDR3 DNA: TGTGCCAGCAGAGGACTAGCGGGGGGGCCGAAGGGCACCGGGGAGCTGTTTTTT
CDR3 protein: CASRGLAGGPKGTGELFF

V gene: TRBV7-2
J gene: TRBJ2-7
clone size: NA
D gene: NA
CDR3 DNA: TGTGCCAGCAGCCCCCATTCCCGGGCCTACGAGCAGTACTTC
CDR3 protein: CASSPHSRAYEQYF

V gene: TRBV5-1
J gene: TRBJ1-2
clone size: NA
D gene: TRBD1
CDR3 DNA: TGCGCCAGCAGCTCCTCCGGGACAGGAGAGGTTGGCTACACCTTC
CDR3 protein: CASSSSGTGEVGYTF

V gene: TRBV5-1
J gene: TRBJ2-3
clone size: NA
D gene: NA
CDR3 DNA: TGCGCCAGCAGCTTGACTAGCCCACCCCCAGATACGCAGTATTTT
CDR3 protein: CASSLTSPPPDTQYF

V gene: TRBV18
J gene: TRBJ1-1
clone size: NA
D gene: NA
CDR3 DNA: TGTGCCAGCTCACCAGTGAGCCAAAAAGCTTTCTTT
CDR3 protein: CASSPVSQKAFF

V gene: TRBV6-6
J gene: TRBJ2-7
clone size: NA
D gene: NA
CDR3 DNA: TGTGCCAGCAGCCGCCTTGAGGAGCAGTACTTC
CDR3 protein: CASSRLEEQYF

V gene: TRBV15
J gene: TRBJ1-2
clone size: NA
D gene: TRBD1
CDR3 DNA: TGTGCCACCAGCAACAGGGGGTACGGCTACACCTTC
CDR3 protein: CATSNRGYGYTF

V gene: TRBV5-1
J gene: TRBJ2-7
clone size: NA
D gene: TRBD2
CDR3 DNA: TGCGCCAGCAGCCTGGAAATAAGAACCGGGACTAGGTCTTACGAGCAGTACTTC
CDR3 protein: CASSLEIRTGTRSYEQYF

V gene: TRBV19
J gene: TRBJ1-2
clone size: NA
D gene: NA
CDR3 DNA: TGTGCCAGTTCGACAGCCCCTTCCTATGGCTACACCTTC
CDR3 protein: CASSTAPSYGYTF

V gene: TRBV5-4
J gene: TRBJ1-1
clone size: NA
D gene: NA
CDR3 DNA: TGTGCCAGCAGCTTGGGCGGGGCCATGAACACTGAAGCTTTCTTT
CDR3 protein: CASSLGGAMNTEAFF

V gene: TRBV13
J gene: TRBJ2-7
clone size: few
D gene: TRBD2
CDR3 DNA: TGTGCCAGCAGCCTCAGGGATAAGCGGGGGGGAGAGCAGTACTTC
CDR3 protein: CASSLRDKRGGEQYF

V gene: TRBV11-2
J gene: TRBJ2-7
clone size: NA
D gene: NA
CDR3 DNA: TGTGCCAGCAGCTTAGGTGTCCCGAGGTACGAGCAGTACTTC
CDR3 protein: CASSLGVPRYEQYF

V gene: TRBV23-1
J gene: TRBJ2-4
clone size: once
D gene: TRBD2
CDR3 DNA: TGCGCCAGCATTACGGGGGGGGGAACCCCCGTCAAAAACATTCAGTACTTC
CDR3 protein: CASITGGGTPVKNIQYF

V gene: TRBV30
J gene: TRBJ1-1
clone size: few
D gene: NA
CDR3 DNA: TGTGCCTGGAATGGACAGACGAACACTGAAGCTTTCTTT
CDR3 protein: CAWNGQTNTEAFF

V gene: TRBV3-1/TRBV3-2
J gene: TRBJ1-3
clone size: NA
D gene: NA
CDR3 DNA: TGTGCCAGCAGCCAAGACCTCGGACAGGGAAACACCATATATTTT
CDR3 protein: CASSQDLGQGNTIYF

V gene: TRBV27
J gene: TRBJ1-2
clone size: NA
D gene: NA
CDR3 DNA: TGTGCCAGCAGCCCAATGTCCGCGGATGGCTACACCTTC
CDR3 protein: CASSPMSADGYTF

V gene: TRBV19
J gene: TRBJ2-1
clone size: NA
D gene: NA
CDR3 DNA: TGTGCCAGTAGGCCACTGAGCTCCTACAATGAGCAGTTCTTC
CDR3 protein: CASRPLSSYNEQFF